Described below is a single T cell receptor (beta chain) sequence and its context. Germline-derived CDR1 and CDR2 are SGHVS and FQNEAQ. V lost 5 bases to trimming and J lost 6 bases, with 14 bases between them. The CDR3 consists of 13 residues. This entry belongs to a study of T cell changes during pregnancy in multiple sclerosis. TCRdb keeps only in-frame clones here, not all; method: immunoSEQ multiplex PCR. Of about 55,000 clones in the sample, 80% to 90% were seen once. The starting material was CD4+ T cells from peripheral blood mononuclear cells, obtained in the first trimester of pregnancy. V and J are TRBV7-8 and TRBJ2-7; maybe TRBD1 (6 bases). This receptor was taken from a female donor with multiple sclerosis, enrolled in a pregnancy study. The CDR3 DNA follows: TGTGCCAGCAGCCCAAAAGGGGGTGTCGAGCAGTACTTC. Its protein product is CASSPKGGVEQYF.